Below, one T cell receptor beta chain is given with its context. The data were taken from a study of blood T cells in healthy people across ages. In each sample, at least 7 million PBMCs were isolated. CDR3 length: 20 amino acids. V lost 2 bases and J 2 bases, leaving 23 bases between the germline ends. Germline CDR1 SGHDT, CDR2 YYEEEE. Then a second PCR, running about 7 to 11 cycles, was carried out with a sample-barcoded 5' primer and a J-beta primer mix. TCRdb processed the 5' RACE reads anew with MiXCR; each CDR3 protein has one entry. The sample lists under 1,100,000 distinct CDR3 sequences; less than 25% were seen once. These data also formed part of another study, on T cells of mothers and their children. That work adds: The donor cohort consisted of three healthy Caucasian mothers and their six children. From each mother came over 9.5 million TCR beta CDR3 reads, and from each child came approximately 2.8 million.

This sequence joins TRBV5-6 and TRBJ2-6, with D possibly being TRBD2 (5 bases). This TCR was recovered from a girl aged 2 to 9 in good health. The sequencing sample was made of blood. The CDR3 nucleotides read TGTGCCAGCAGCTTTGAGAGGGTGCCCGACCTCCCTACTGGGGCCAACGTCCTGACTTTC. Protein product: CASSFERVPDLPTGANVLTF.